Listed below are T cell receptor beta chains from one sample, sequenced in a study of T cell responses to AZD1222 COVID-19 vaccine. Libraries were prepared by immunoSEQ multiplex PCR; TCRdb keeps only in-frame clonotypes and omits some of them. The data show 150,000 to 200,000 clones, over 75% seen once. This sample comprised peripheral blood, obtained on day 0 of AZD1222 vaccination. The source is an adult in good health. Both conserved end residues are part of each CDR3. A D gene is named only where the DNA matches it firmly.

>TRBV7-9|TRBD2|TRBJ2-3
CASSSLAGVDTQYF
TGTGCCAGCAGCTCACTAGCGGGGGTAGATACGCAGTATTTT
>TRBV4-2|NA|TRBJ2-3
CASSQGRLASDTQYF
TGTGCCAGCAGCCAAGGTCGTCTAGCGTCAGATACGCAGTATTTT
>TRBV28|NA|TRBJ1-2
CASSFGGQVNYGYTF
TGTGCCAGCAGTTTCGGTGGGCAGGTCAACTATGGCTACACCTTC
>TRBV18|TRBD2|TRBJ2-1
CASSPVGLAGSNEQFF
TGTGCCAGCTCACCGGTCGGGCTAGCGGGGTCCAATGAGCAGTTCTTC
>TRBV28|NA|TRBJ1-2
CASRVRGLPYTF
TGTGCCAGCAGGGTTAGGGGCCTACCCTACACCTTC
>TRBV28|TRBD1|TRBJ1-1
CASGIKGGDPFF
TGTGCCAGCGGCATAAAAGGGGGCGATCCTTTCTTT
>TRBV19|NA|TRBJ1-6
CASSISHSLGSYNSPLHF
TGTGCCAGTAGTATATCGCACAGCCTGGGGTCCTATAATTCACCCCTCCACTTT
>TRBV11-2|NA|TRBJ1-1
CASSLGMVTNTEAFF
TGTGCCAGCAGCTTAGGGATGGTCACGAACACTGAAGCTTTCTTT
>TRBV29-1|NA|TRBJ1-4
CSVAQGDEKLFF
TGCAGCGTTGCCCAGGGTGATGAAAAACTGTTTTTT
>TRBV18|TRBD1|TRBJ1-2
CASSPRRGHNGYTF
TGTGCCAGCTCACCGCGCAGGGGGCATAATGGCTACACCTTC
>TRBV11-3|NA|TRBJ2-5
CASSLDLTANKETQYF
TGTGCCAGCAGCTTAGATCTAACTGCAAATAAAGAGACCCAGTACTTC
>TRBV27|NA|TRBJ1-2
CASSFIYGARGYGYTF
TGTGCCAGCAGTTTTATATATGGGGCGCGGGGCTATGGCTACACCTTC
>TRBV28|NA|TRBJ1-4
CASSPLQGGEKLFF
TGTGCCAGCAGCCCTCTCCAAGGAGGCGAAAAACTGTTTTTT
>TRBV6-5|TRBD1|TRBJ1-4
CASDRGGEKLFF
TGTGCCAGTGACAGGGGAGGAGAAAAACTGTTTTTT